The 5 T cell receptor beta chains given below trace back to one sample, sequenced in a study of blood T cell repertoires in COVID-19. The table came from immunoSEQ multiplex PCR; TCRdb's copy has only in-frame clones and leaves some out. The sample includes just over 350,000 clones, 86% of them seen just once. The sequenced material came from peripheral blood. Receptor source: a woman aged 55-70 years with COVID-19, enrolled during active disease.

The genes are TRBV2 and TRBJ2-2, with D possibly matching TRBD1 (5 bases). This CDR3 is 14 amino acids long. Per the germline V gene, CDR1 is SNHLY and CDR2 is FYNNEI. V was pared by 6 bases and J by 1 base, with 9 bases between. For the CDR3, the DNA is TGTGCCAGCAGGTGGACACAGAACACCGGGGAGCTGTTTTTT. This codes for CASRWTQNTGELFF.

The rearrangement links TRBV11-3 to TRBJ1-1; no definite D call. The V and J ends lost 5 bases and 2 bases respectively, with 9 bases between them. The length of the CDR3 is 13 residues. Per germline, CDR1 SGHNT and CDR2 YENEEA. CDR3 nucleotides: TGTGCCAGCAGCGCCCACAGTAACACTGAAGCTTTCTTT. Translating gives CASSAHSNTEAFF.

The rearrangement uses TRBV7-2 and TRBJ1-1; no firm D call. The V end lost 6 bases, the J end lost 4 bases, and 12 bases lay between the germline ends. Germline V gene sequence: CDR1 SGHTA, CDR2 FQGNSA. CDR3 length equals 13 residues. For the CDR3, the DNA is TGTGCCAGCAGGCCGAATACGGTCACTGAAGCTTTCTTT. Amino acids: CASRPNTVTEAFF.

There are a few counts of this clone. The J gene is TRBJ1-6, the V gene TRBV2, with D tentatively TRBD1 (6 bases). The CDR3 covers 14 residues. V was trimmed by 5 bases and J by 10 bases, leaving 15 bases between them. Germline assignment: CDR1 SNHLY and CDR2 FYNNEI. The chain's CDR3 is CASSRGGGGSPLHF. The DNA for the CDR3 is TGTGCCAGCAGTCGAGGGGGTGGGGGCTCACCCCTCCACTTT.

J is TRBJ1-2 and V is TRBV7-9, with TRBD1 matching over 11 bases. The CDR3 spans 16 residues. V lost 4 bases to trimming and J lost 4 bases; unmatched junction nucleotides: 8. Germline V lookup: CDR1 SEHNR, CDR2 FQNEAQ (reference sequence). The CDR3 loop reads CASSSSDRGPVYGYTF. CDR3 DNA sequence: TGTGCCAGCAGCTCCTCGGACAGGGGGCCAGTCTATGGCTACACCTTC.